One and the same sample provided the 17 T cell receptor beta chains below, sequenced in a study of blood T cell repertoires in COVID-19. Libraries were prepared by immunoSEQ multiplex PCR; TCRdb keeps only in-frame clonotypes and omits some of them. The sample includes around 300,000 clones, approximately 88% seen only once; the top ten take under 6%. Sequenced sample: PBMCs or T cells enriched from blood (not recorded which). These receptors all come from a man aged 25-45 years who had recovered from COVID-19.

The chain is built from TRBV2 and TRBJ1-2, with TRBD1 matching 7 bases. Germline trimming cut 7 bases from V and 2 bases from J; bases unmatched to any gene: 7. Germline V gene sequence: CDR1 SNHLY, CDR2 FYNNEI. The CDR3 has 14 amino acids. The CDR3 reads CASKTTGINYGYTF. CDR3 DNA: TGTGCCAGCAAAACGACAGGGATAAACTATGGCTACACCTTC. Drawing the rest from reference TRBV2 and TRBJ1-2, the complete variable domain is EPEVTQTPSHQVTQMGQEVILRCVPISNHLYFYWYRQILGQKVEFLVSFYNNEISEKSEIFDDQFSVERPDGSNFTLKIRSTKLEDSAMYFCASKTTGINYGYTFGSGTRLTVV.

This clone was counted at least ten times. The chain has TRBV6-1 and TRBJ2-7, with 12 bases aligning to TRBD1. Germline V gives CDR1 MNHNS, CDR2 SASEGT. This CDR3 is built from 15 residues. Unmatched junction bases numbered 4, after V lost 1 base and J lost 6 bases. The CDR3 coding sequence is TGTGCCAGCAGTGAAGAAGGGACAGGGGGCGTCGAGCAGTACTTC. As protein: CASSEEGTGGVEQYF.

The chain uses TRBV19 and TRBJ2-2, with D perhaps matching TRBD1 (6 bases). Germline loops: CDR1 LNHDA, CDR2 SQIVND (reference sequence). V was trimmed by 6 bases and J by 6 bases, leaving 23 bases between them. The CDR3 runs to 17 residues. This chain's CDR3 is CASRSTGFVPRPGELFF. The CDR3 DNA reads TGTGCCAGTAGAAGTACAGGGTTTGTTCCTCGGCCCGGGGAGCTGTTTTTT.

The rearrangement joins TRBV5-6 to TRBJ1-6, with 12 bases identical to TRBD1. The V segment lost 4 bases and the J segment 2 bases; nucleotides outside the gene matches: 7. The CDR3 contains 18 residues. CDR1 and CDR2 from the germline V gene are SGHDT and YYEEEE. CDR3 amino acids: CASSKGTGGSAYNSPLHF. In DNA form, the CDR3 reads TGTGCCAGCAGCAAAGGGACAGGGGGCTCGGCCTATAATTCACCCCTCCACTTT.

This chain connects TRBV6-2 or TRBV6-3 to TRBJ1-5; 10 bases line up with TRBD1. The V and J ends lost 2 bases and 7 bases, in that order; junction bases with no gene match: 5. CDR1 MNHEY and CDR2 SVGEGT come from the germline V gene. The CDR3 runs to 15 residues. Here the CDR3 DNA reads TGTGCCAGCAGTTACGGGACAGGGGTAGGCCAGCCCCAGCATTTT. This encodes CASSYGTGVGQPQHF.

The CDR3 region is CASSHKGAGQPQHF. The DNA for the CDR3 is TGTGCCAGCAGCCACAAGGGTGCGGGGCAGCCCCAGCATTTT. This chain joins TRBV6-5 and TRBJ1-5; D gene ambiguous. Trimming left V 6 bases short and J 7 bases short, with 16 bases between. From germline, CDR1 is MNHEY and CDR2 SVGAGI. The CDR3 runs 14 residues.

The rearrangement uses TRBV3-1 (or the pseudogene TRBV3-2) and TRBJ2-1; D is unclear. In germline, CDR1 is LGHDT, CDR2 YNNKEL (reference sequence). V was shortened by 4 bases and J by 8 bases, with 9 bases between the two germline ends. This CDR3 has 12 amino acids. The CDR3 protein is CASSLFEDEQFF. The CDR3 DNA is TGTGCCAGCAGCCTCTTTGAGGATGAGCAGTTCTTC.

J is TRBJ2-5 and V is TRBV6-4; D remains unclear. The CDR3 contains 17 residues. Deletions cut 7 bases from V and 1 base from J, with 22 bases between. Germline assignment: CDR1 MRHNA and CDR2 SNTAGT. CDR3 loop: CASKRMGSPEVQETQYF. The CDR3 DNA is TGTGCCAGCAAAAGAATGGGCAGCCCCGAAGTCCAAGAGACCCAGTACTTC.

The chain employs TRBV7-8 and TRBJ1-2; 7 bases line up with TRBD1. Germline V gives CDR1 SGHVS, CDR2 FQNEAQ. With 5 bases clipped from V and 4 bases from J, the junction kept 4 bases outside the gene matches. The CDR3 has 13 residues. The CDR3 DNA follows: TGTGCCAGCAGCGCCGGACAGGTCTATGGCTACACCTTC. The encoded protein is CASSAGQVYGYTF.

The V gene is TRBV10-1, the J gene TRBJ2-1; 11 positions agree with TRBD2. V shed 6 bases, J shed 1 base, and the junction held 5 bases outside the gene matches. The CDR3 runs to 16 residues. CDR1 is WNHNN and CDR2 is SYGVQD in the germline V gene (reference sequence). The chain's CDR3 is CASSGLAGGSYNEQFF. In nucleotides, the CDR3 is TGCGCCAGCAGCGGTCTAGCGGGGGGTTCCTACAATGAGCAGTTCTTC.

J is TRBJ2-7 and V is TRBV12-5; the D gene is possibly TRBD1 (6 bases). Trimming removed 5 bases from V and 9 bases from J, with 20 bases in between. The CDR3 has 14 residues. Per the germline V gene, CDR1 is LGHNT and CDR2 is FRNRAP. Here the CDR3 reads CASGPSNRDRGQYF. For the CDR3, the DNA is TGTGCTAGTGGTCCCTCCAACAGGGACCGGGGGCAGTACTTC.

This chain connects TRBV30 to TRBJ1-5; D might be TRBD1 (6 bases). The germline gives CDR1 GTSNPN, CDR2 SVGIG (reference sequence). The germline V and J ends were trimmed by 3 bases and 2 bases, with 8 bases remaining between them. CDR3 length: 13 amino acids. The DNA of the CDR3 is TGTGCCTGGAGCCCAGGGGGCAATCAGCCCCAGCATTTT. The encoded protein is CAWSPGGNQPQHF.

The V gene is TRBV27, the J gene TRBJ1-2; 8 bases align to TRBD1. Germline CDR1 reads MNHEY; CDR2 reads SMNVEV (reference sequence). The CDR3 length is 14 residues. Trimming took 5 bases from V and 8 from J; bases not matched to a gene: 10. The CDR3 DNA is TGTGCCAGCAGTCTAAATGACAGGGGAGCGGGCTACACCTTC. It specifies CASSLNDRGAGYTF.

The chain combines TRBV7-2 with TRBJ1-1, with D unresolved. The CDR3 sequence is 14 residues long. Germline CDR1 SGHTA, CDR2 FQGNSA. V was pared by 2 bases and J by 6 bases, with 13 bases between. CDR3 DNA sequence: TGTGCCAGCAGCTTAATGGGTCGAGGCGCTGAAGCTTTCTTT. Protein sequence: CASSLMGRGAEAFF.

V usage is TRBV6-5 and J usage is TRBJ2-7, with TRBD1 identical over 7 bases. The CDR3 contains 13 residues. The ends lost 7 bases at V and 1 base at J; junction bases unmatched: 4. Germline lookup yields CDR1 MNHEY and CDR2 SVGAGI. CDR3 sequence (DNA): TGTGCCAGCAATAAACAGGGGTCCTACGAGCAGTACTTC. As protein: CASNKQGSYEQYF.

This clone was seen a handful of times. The genes are TRBV5-4 and TRBJ2-7, with 10 bases fitting TRBD2. The CDR3 length is 15 residues. Looked up from germline, CDR1 is SGHNT and CDR2 is YYREEE (reference sequence). Trimming cost V 2 bases and J 7 bases; bases outside gene matches: 9. CDR3 in DNA: TGTGCCAGCAGCTTTTATCGAGCGGGGGGGCAAGAGCAGTACTTC. Amino acid sequence: CASSFYRAGGQEQYF.

The chain couples TRBV2 to TRBJ1-1; tentative D call: TRBD1 (5 bases). CDR3 length: 13 amino acids. CDR1 and CDR2 from the germline V gene are SNHLY and FYNNEI. Trimming removed 6 bases from V and 1 base from J, with 9 bases in between. CDR3 sequence: CASSMTENTEAFF. The CDR3 DNA sequence: TGTGCCAGCAGCATGACAGAGAACACTGAAGCTTTCTTT.